This record covers a single T cell receptor beta chain. Germline lookup yields CDR1 MNHEY and CDR2 SVGAGI. Between the trimmed V and J ends, which lost 6 bases and 10 bases, there was a span of 19 bases. CDR3 length equals 15 residues. These data belong to a study of blood T cell repertoires in COVID-19. Study processing details: By means of reference gene primer amplification, nucleated cell counts were estimated. TCRdb's copy holds only in-frame clones and misses some; the assay was immunoSEQ multiplex PCR. Clone size and V and J calls were adopted from that table, with D and trimming inferred from the DNA. The table has fewer than 50,000 clones, 70% to 85% seen once.

Sequencing used peripheral blood. The rearrangement links TRBV6-5 to TRBJ1-6; D might be TRBD1 (6 bases). This clonotype originated in a man aged 65-85 years with acute or convalescent COVID-19. The chain's CDR3 is CASSSTREGESPLHF. CDR3 DNA: TGTGCCAGCAGCTCAACCCGGGAGGGGGAATCACCCCTCCACTTT.